This T cell receptor (beta chain) was retrieved from a study of T-cell reconstitution after alpha-beta-depleted transplantation in children. Germline V gene data show CDR1 as DFQATT and CDR2 as SNEGSKA (reference sequence). The length of the CDR3 is 14 residues. Losses at the gene ends were 6 bases for V and 1 base for J; bases not matched to a gene: 7. During its preparation, the TCRbeta library received unique molecular identifiers. MiXCR was run by TCRdb on the PCR reads, yielding one entry per CDR3 protein. Among some 600,000 distinct CDR3 sequences listed, approximately 15% were seen once. This clonotype was observed many times.

The chain links TRBV20-1 to TRBJ2-5; 8 nucleotides match TRBD1. This sample comprised PBMCs from the stem cell graft donor, obtained from the stem cell graft. The receptor was derived from a human donor who donated a stem cell graft to a child with acute myeloid leukemia. The CDR3 DNA reads TGCAGTGCCCTGGGACAGGTCGGCCAAGAGACCCAGTACTTC. Amino acids: CSALGQVGQETQYF.